Here is one T cell receptor beta chain with its context. Antigen unknown. The CDR3 runs 15 residues. Germline V gene lookup returns CDR1 SEHNR and CDR2 FQNEAQ (reference sequence). This sample stems from a study of CXCR3-negative and CXCR3-positive naive CD8 T cells. TRB cDNA libraries were made by UMI-labeled 5' RACE. TCRdb re-called the 5' RACE reads; one entry per CDR3 protein, DNA not given. The sample table sets out about 48,000 distinct CDR3 sequences. Findings and limits, study-wide: For naive cells, CXCR3-negative and CXCR3-positive subsets had similar TRBV-TRBJ usage; for memory cells, usage differed.

This TCR derives from a human donor in good health. Some clones in this sample may be carry-over from other donors' samples. This chain connects TRBV7-9 to TRBJ2-7; TCRdb names TRBD2, which stays unverified in the absence of DNA. Sequencing input: memory CD8+ T cells from blood. CDR3 in amino acids: CASSLGDYSSYEQYF.